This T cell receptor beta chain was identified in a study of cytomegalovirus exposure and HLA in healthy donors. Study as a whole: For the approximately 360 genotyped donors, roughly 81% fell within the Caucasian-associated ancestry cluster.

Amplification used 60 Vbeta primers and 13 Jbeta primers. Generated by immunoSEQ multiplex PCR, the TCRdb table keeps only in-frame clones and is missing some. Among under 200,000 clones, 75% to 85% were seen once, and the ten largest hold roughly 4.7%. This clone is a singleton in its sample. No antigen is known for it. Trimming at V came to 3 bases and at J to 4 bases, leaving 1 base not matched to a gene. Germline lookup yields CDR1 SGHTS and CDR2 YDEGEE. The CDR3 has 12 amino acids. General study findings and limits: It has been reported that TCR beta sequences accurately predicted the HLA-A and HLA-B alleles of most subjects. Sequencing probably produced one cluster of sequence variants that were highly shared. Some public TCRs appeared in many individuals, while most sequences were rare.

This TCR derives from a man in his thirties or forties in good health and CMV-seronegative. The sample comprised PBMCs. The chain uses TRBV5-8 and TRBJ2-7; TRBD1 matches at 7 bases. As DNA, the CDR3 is TGTGCCAGCAGCTCGGGACAGTACGAGCAGTACTTC. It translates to CASSSGQYEQYF.